This T cell receptor beta chain was captured by sequencing in a study of blood T cell repertoires in COVID-19. The protocol was immunoSEQ multiplex PCR, while the TCRdb copy is restricted to in-frame clones and leaves out a portion. Of a few hundred thousand clones in the sample, roughly 90% are singletons; the top ten hold about 4.5%. The CDR3 spans 16 residues. V dropped 1 base and J dropped 7 bases, with 16 bases sitting between them. Germline V gene lookup returns CDR1 MNHEY and CDR2 SMNVEV (reference sequence). The sample holds a few counts of this clone. The sample taken for sequencing was PBMCs or T cells enriched from blood (not recorded which). The chain has TRBV27 and TRBJ1-4, with D maybe TRBD1 (6 bases). This clonotype was sampled from a woman in her late teens or twenties with acute COVID-19. The CDR3 is CASSLLLQGLVEKLFF. The CDR3 coding sequence is TGTGCCAGCAGTTTATTGCTTCAGGGGCTCGTTGAAAAACTGTTTTTT.